The rows below give T cell receptor beta chains drawn from one sample of a study of cytomegalovirus exposure and HLA in healthy donors. Using immunoSEQ multiplex PCR, the repertoire was profiled, and TCRdb retains in-frame clones only, with some absent. This table holds roughly 250,000 clones, approximately 80% found once. Sequences were obtained from PBMCs. These receptors all stem from a girl aged 2 to 9 in good health and CMV-seronegative. The conserved cysteine and the conserved F or W are not part of the CDR3 here. Rows give clone size only sometimes, using once, few, many, or a class for an expanded clone.

v_gene	abundance	CDR3aa
TRBV7-4	-	ASSPSPGTGSYEQY
TRBV28	-	ASSTRTSGLGNEQF
TRBV2	-	ASSIRQVQETQY
TRBV10-3	-	AISDLRQGPEAF
TRBV7-9	-	ASSLPPGGNFYEQY
TRBV7-2	few	ASSPGWSEDYEQY
TRBV7-8	-	ASSLGPLSYEQY
TRBV6-5	-	ASSYSQGYLTYEQY
TRBV25-1	-	ASRGRGGPKATDTQY
TRBV5-1	-	ASSLEVRGRGLGYT
TRBV5-4	-	ASSRDLNTEAF
TRBV5-8	-	ASIATYYEQY
TRBV28	few	ASGKGLRKYNEQF
TRBV28	-	AAGLGPSPLH
TRBV2	-	ASKRTITSTDTQY
TRBV30	-	AWSTRGFAGNTIY
TRBV4-2	-	ASSQAEGLTDEKLF
TRBV6-5	-	ASRVGGSSYEQY
TRBV5-6	-	ASSLEPRRYNEQF
TRBV4-1	-	ASSQDGRTELNEQF
TRBV18	-	ASSPVGTGYGYT
TRBV30	-	AWSTMSNQPQH
TRBV5-4	few	ASSSLAATGELF
TRBV7-3	-	ASSLTDRNTEAF
TRBV7-8	-	ASSPRSGADTQY
TRBV19	-	ASSIGGAGSNQPQH
TRBV13	-	ASSLGLRDFRTDTQY
TRBV19	-	ASSRSTSTDTQY
TRBV27	-	ASSPPGLAGGRYNEQF
TRBV5-1	-	ASSLGGRVHASTDTQY
TRBV28	few	ASSPVGADPYEQY
TRBV4-2	-	ASSQELGGQGNEKLF
TRBV30	-	AWSGRPGTEAF
TRBV18	-	ASSPGGVTGNEKLF
TRBV6-1	-	ASSERQGAYEQY
TRBV5-4	-	ASSLNRGGNTIY
TRBV15	once	ATSRDSGGMSTDTQY
TRBV10-1	-	ASSEILADEQF
TRBV27	few	ASRATGQFEAF
TRBV30	-	AFQTRSYNSPLH
TRBV21-1	few	ASRRESNQPQH
TRBV5-1	once	ASSRGTGGQETQY
TRBV11-2	-	ASSLTAGTSGSYNEQF
TRBV28	-	ASSLKSGASTDTQY
TRBV18	-	ASSPLRGLDTEAF
TRBV19	-	ASSVWTGVDEQY
TRBV27	-	ASSEHGQGLPYEQY
TRBV5-1	few	ASSGGSLDNEQF